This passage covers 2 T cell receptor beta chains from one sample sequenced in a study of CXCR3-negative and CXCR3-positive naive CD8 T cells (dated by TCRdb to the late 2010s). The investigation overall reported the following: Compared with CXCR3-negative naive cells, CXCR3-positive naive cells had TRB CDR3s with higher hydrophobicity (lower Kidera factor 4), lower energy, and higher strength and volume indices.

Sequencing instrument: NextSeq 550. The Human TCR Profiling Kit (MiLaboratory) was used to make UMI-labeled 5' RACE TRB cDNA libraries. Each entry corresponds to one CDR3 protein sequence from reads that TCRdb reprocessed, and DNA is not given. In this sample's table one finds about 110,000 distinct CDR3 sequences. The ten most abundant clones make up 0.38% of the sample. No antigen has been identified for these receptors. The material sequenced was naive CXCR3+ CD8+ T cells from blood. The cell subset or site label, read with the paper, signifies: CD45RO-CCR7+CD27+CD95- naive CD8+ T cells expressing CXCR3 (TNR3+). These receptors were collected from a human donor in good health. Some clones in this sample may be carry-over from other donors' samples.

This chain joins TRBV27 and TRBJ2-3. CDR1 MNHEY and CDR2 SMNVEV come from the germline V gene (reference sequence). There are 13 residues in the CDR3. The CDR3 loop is CASSFLGVDTQYF.

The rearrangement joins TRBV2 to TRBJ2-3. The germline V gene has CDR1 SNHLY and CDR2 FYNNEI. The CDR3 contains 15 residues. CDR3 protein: CASSGGPQSTDTQYF.